These T cell receptor beta chains were read from a single sample in a study of Graves' ophthalmopathy and Graves' hyperthyroidism. TCRdb re-derived calls from the multiplex PCR reads in MiXCR, one entry per CDR3 protein. The sample has 600,000 to 950,000 distinct CDR3 sequences; roughly 40% are singletons. Material: peripheral blood. The receptors were gathered from an adult man with Graves' ophthalmopathy. Each CDR3 is given with its conserved first and last residue. D genes are given only for firm matches. Size is stated for part of the rows, as once, few or many counts, or as a class when the clone is expanded.

V: TRBV25-1
size: -
J: TRBJ2-2
D: TRBD1
DNA: TGTGCCACCGACAGGGGAGGCACCGGGGAGCTGTTTTTT
CDR3: CATDRGGTGELFF

V: TRBV29-1
size: -
J: TRBJ2-7
D: -
DNA: TGCAGCGCCAAAGGCAGGACGGCTGGTGGGGCTGACGACTTC
CDR3: CSAKGRTAGGADDF

V: TRBV7-9
size: many
J: TRBJ1-1
D: -
DNA: TGTGCCAGCAGCGAACCCCCGGGGGAGAAAGCTTTCTTT
CDR3: CASSEPPGEKAFF

V: TRBV29-1
size: -
J: TRBJ2-1
D: -
DNA: TGCAGCGTTCTACAGGGAGAGGCTGAGCAGTTCTTC
CDR3: CSVLQGEAEQFF

V: TRBV9
size: -
J: TRBJ2-7
D: -
DNA: TGTGCCAGCAGCGTAGCACCGTGGGGGACCTACGAGCAGTACTTC
CDR3: CASSVAPWGTYEQYF

V: TRBV7-8
size: many
J: TRBJ1-3
D: -
DNA: TGTGCCAGCAGCTCCTTTGGAAACACCATATATTTT
CDR3: CASSSFGNTIYF

V: TRBV12-3/TRBV12-4
size: -
J: TRBJ1-5
D: -
DNA: TGTGCCAGCAGTTTTGCGGGGACGGTAAATCAGCCCCAGCATTTT
CDR3: CASSFAGTVNQPQHF

V: TRBV20-1
size: -
J: TRBJ1-5
D: -
DNA: TGCAGTGCTAGAGATCCCGCGAATTGGGGTCAGCCCCAGCATTTT
CDR3: CSARDPANWGQPQHF

V: TRBV19
size: -
J: TRBJ2-7
D: -
DNA: TGTGCCAGTAGTATAGACGGAGGGACCTTCGCTTACGAGCAGTACTTC
CDR3: CASSIDGGTFAYEQYF

V: TRBV10-1
size: -
J: TRBJ1-1
D: -
DNA: TGCGCCAGCAGTGACAACGGCCCTGAAGCTTTCTTT
CDR3: CASSDNGPEAFF

V: TRBV7-3
size: many
J: TRBJ2-7
D: -
DNA: TGTGCCAGCAGCCCCGGGGGTCAACGGGGATACGAGCAGTACTTC
CDR3: CASSPGGQRGYEQYF

V: TRBV25-1
size: few
J: TRBJ1-2
D: -
DNA: TGTGCCAGCAGTGGAGGGGAGAACTATGGCTACACCTTC
CDR3: CASSGGENYGYTF

V: TRBV15
size: many
J: TRBJ1-1
D: -
DNA: TGTGCCACCAGCAGGGGGGACCGGAGGAACACTGAAGCTTTCTTT
CDR3: CATSRGDRRNTEAFF

V: TRBV2
size: many
J: TRBJ1-3
D: -
DNA: TGTGCCAGCAGGGAGAGCTCTGGAAACACCATATATTTT
CDR3: CASRESSGNTIYF

V: TRBV20-1
size: -
J: TRBJ2-5
D: TRBD1
DNA: TGCAGTGCTACAAGGGACAGGGGGCGCCGGGAGACCCAGTACTTC
CDR3: CSATRDRGRRETQYF

V: TRBV7-9
size: -
J: TRBJ2-7
D: -
DNA: TGTGCCAGCAGCCACCGTGAACAGATTCACTCCTACGAGCAGTACTTC
CDR3: CASSHREQIHSYEQYF

V: TRBV25-1
size: many
J: TRBJ1-6
D: -
DNA: TGTGCCAGCAGTTCGGTATCAGGCTCACCCCTCCACTTT
CDR3: CASSSVSGSPLHF

V: TRBV29-1
size: many
J: TRBJ1-2
D: -
DNA: TGCAGCGTTGCGGCTACTAACTATGGCTACACCTTC
CDR3: CSVAATNYGYTF

V: TRBV30
size: -
J: TRBJ1-6
D: -
DNA: TGTGCCTGGAGTGTAGATGCAAATTCACCCCTCCACTTT
CDR3: CAWSVDANSPLHF

V: TRBV11-2
size: many
J: TRBJ1-6
D: -
DNA: TGTGCCAGCAGTCGAGGCTGGCAGGGTGGCTCACCCCTCCACTTT
CDR3: CASSRGWQGGSPLHF

V: TRBV7-9
size: few
J: TRBJ1-1
D: -
DNA: TGTGCCAGCAGTTACCAACCGGGACACACTGAAGCTTTCTTT
CDR3: CASSYQPGHTEAFF

V: TRBV5-8
size: many
J: TRBJ1-2
D: TRBD1
DNA: TGTGCCAGCAGCCGTGGACAGGGGAGCTATGGCTACACCTTC
CDR3: CASSRGQGSYGYTF

V: TRBV2
size: once
J: TRBJ2-5
D: TRBD2
DNA: TGTGCCAGCAGTACCCGAGGCGGGGGGAGGGAGACCCAGTACTTC
CDR3: CASSTRGGGRETQYF